One and the same sample provided the 28 T cell receptor beta chains below, sequenced in a study of beta chain features in type 1 diabetes. The entirety of the isolated RNA underwent reverse transcription, so expressed TCRB transcripts were sequenced. Using immunoSEQ multiplex PCR, the repertoire was profiled, and TCRdb retains in-frame clones only, with some absent. Of 300,000 to 400,000 clones listed, roughly an eighth are singletons. Sequenced input: naive CD4+ T cells from blood. These receptors all come from a man aged 18 to 30 in good health.

This clone was counted only a few times. The CDR3 spells CASSVTGKNGYTF. CDR3 nucleotide sequence: TGTGCCAGCAGTGTGACAGGGAAAAATGGCTACACCTTC. The V call is TRBV28, the J call TRBJ1-2, with 7 bases that match TRBD1. With 5 bases clipped from V and 6 bases from J, the junction kept 6 bases outside the gene matches. Looked up from germline, CDR1 is MDHEN and CDR2 is SYDVKM. This CDR3 has 13 amino acids.

V is TRBV5-1 and J is TRBJ2-1; the match to TRBD2 covers 8 bases. The CDR3 totals 16 residues. V trimming: 0 bases; J trimming: 1 base; junction bases outside the gene matches: 3. CDR1 SGHRS and CDR2 YFSETQ come from the germline V gene. CDR3 sequence (DNA): TGCGCCAGCAGCTTGGGGGGGACTAGTTCCTACAATGAGCAGTTCTTC. Protein product: CASSLGGTSSYNEQFF.

This clone showed up just a few times. The chain combines TRBV5-1 with TRBJ2-5; 7 bases agree with TRBD2. The J call is in doubt because the DNA end fits TRBJ2-7 better. Germline V gene data show CDR1 as SGHRS and CDR2 as YFSETQ. CDR3 length: 15 amino acids. The CDR3 nucleotides are TGCGCCAGCAGCTTCTCCCCCGGGGGGTCCTACGAGCAGTACTTC. Protein product: CASSFSPGGSYEQYF.

This chain connects TRBV19 to TRBJ2-5; D may be TRBD2 (5 bases). Germline V CDR1 and CDR2: LNHDA, SQIVND (reference sequence). Trimming pared 3 bases from V and 5 bases from J, leaving 10 bases between. The CDR3 extends over 13 amino acids. CDR3 in amino acids: CASSMRRQETQYF. In DNA form, the CDR3 reads TGTGCCAGTAGTATGAGGAGGCAGGAGACCCAGTACTTC.

In its sample, this clone was seen a few times. The chain employs TRBV18 and TRBJ2-1, with 13 positions matching TRBD2. V trimming: 1 base; J trimming: 7 bases; junction bases outside the gene matches: 7. Germline assignment: CDR1 KGHSH and CDR2 LQKENI. The CDR3 consists of 17 residues. Here the CDR3 reads CASSPQKGLAGSNEQFF. The DNA of the CDR3 is TGTGCCAGCTCACCACAGAAGGGACTAGCGGGGTCGAATGAGCAGTTCTTC.

This chain uses TRBV27 with TRBJ1-1; D is ambiguous. Trimming removed 6 bases at V and 2 bases at J, with 16 bases between. The CDR3 has 15 amino acids. Looked up from germline, CDR1 is MNHEY and CDR2 is SMNVEV (reference sequence). CDR3 loop: CASSPLTAGNTEAFF. Here the CDR3 DNA reads TGTGCCAGCAGCCCCTTGACCGCGGGCAACACTGAAGCTTTCTTT.

The V and J genes are TRBV15 and TRBJ2-5; D is unresolved. From germline, CDR1 is LNHNV and CDR2 YYDKDF (reference sequence). This CDR3 is 14 amino acids long. The V end lost 0 bases, the J end lost 5 bases, and 10 bases lay between the germline ends. The CDR3 reads CATSRDISLETQYF. The CDR3 DNA sequence: TGTGCCACCAGCAGAGATATAAGCTTGGAGACCCAGTACTTC.

The CDR3 DNA sequence: TGTGCCAGTGGCCGAAACACCGGGGAGCTGTTTTTT. This sequence encodes CASGRNTGELFF. The chain recombines TRBV19 with TRBJ2-2; D not certain. This CDR3 comprises 12 residues. The germline V and J ends were trimmed by 8 bases and 2 bases, with 6 bases remaining between them. Germline CDR1 and CDR2: LNHDA and SQIVND (reference sequence).

The rearrangement uses TRBV5-6 and TRBJ2-5, with a tentative D call TRBD1 (5 bases). The V end lost 5 bases, the J end lost 2 bases, and 19 bases lay between the germline ends. The germline CDR1 and CDR2 sequences are SGHDT and YYEEEE. This CDR3 comprises 16 residues. Here the CDR3 reads CASRSARDHPQETQYF. The CDR3 DNA is TGTGCCAGCAGGTCTGCCAGGGATCACCCACAAGAGACCCAGTACTTC.

The gene calls are TRBV30 and TRBJ2-3; 9 nucleotides agree with TRBD2. Trimming removed 6 bases from V and 10 bases from J; junction bases left unmatched: 8. The CDR3 consists of 12 residues. Germline V gene sequence: CDR1 GTSNPN, CDR2 SVGIG (reference sequence). CDR3 nucleotide sequence: TGTGCCTGTTCACTAGCGGGTGCCTCGCAGTATTTT. As protein: CACSLAGASQYF.

The chain joins TRBV15 to TRBJ2-5; 12 bases match TRBD2. J gave up 2 bases and V 3 bases, and 4 bases lay outside the gene matches. CDR1 is LNHNV and CDR2 is YYDKDF in the germline V gene (reference sequence). The CDR3 covers 16 residues. The CDR3 sequence is CATSSHLAGGQETQYF. The CDR3 DNA sequence: TGTGCCACCAGCAGCCACCTAGCGGGAGGGCAAGAGACCCAGTACTTC.

This chain connects TRBV10-2 to TRBJ2-7, with 7 bases matching TRBD1. CDR1 and CDR2 (germline): WSHSY, SAAADI. V dropped 6 bases and J dropped 6; count of bases not matched to a gene: 2. This CDR3 has 11 amino acids. For the CDR3, the DNA is TGCGCCAGCAGAGGGGGCGGCGAGCAGTACTTC. Translated: CASRGGGEQYF.

The rearrangement links TRBV29-1 to TRBJ1-2; D call uncertain. This CDR3 region has 11 residues. Deletions cut 4 bases from V and 1 base from J, with 4 bases between. The germline V gene has CDR1 SQVTM and CDR2 ANQGSEA. Here the CDR3 DNA reads TGCAGCGTTGCTTTTAACTATGGCTACACCTTC. The encoded protein is CSVAFNYGYTF.

The V and J genes are TRBV4-3 and TRBJ2-6, with a tentative D call TRBD1 (6 bases). V was pared by 1 base and J by 2 bases, with 12 bases between. Germline CDR1 and CDR2: LGHNA and YSLEER. The CDR3 extends over 17 amino acids. The CDR3 DNA reads TGCGCCAGCAGCCAAGCCCAGGGGAGAGCTGGGGCCAACGTCCTGACTTTC. Its protein is CASSQAQGRAGANVLTF.

V and J are TRBV6-4 and TRBJ1-2, with no clear D. The CDR3 totals 13 residues. Trimming shortened V by 5 bases and J by 2 bases, and 9 bases separated the two germline ends. Germline V gene data show CDR1 as MRHNA and CDR2 as SNTAGT. The CDR3 DNA is TGTGCCAGCAGTCGGGAGATAAACTATGGCTACACCTTC. It yields the protein CASSREINYGYTF.

Only a few counts were recorded for this clone. The chain has TRBV18 and TRBJ2-5; 10 positions agree with TRBD1. The V and J ends lost 5 bases and 1 base, in that order; junction bases with no gene match: 4. This CDR3 has 15 amino acids. Germline CDR1 reads KGHSH; CDR2 reads LQKENI. CDR3 amino acids: CASSSRTGGQETQYF. CDR3 DNA: TGTGCCAGCTCATCAAGGACAGGGGGCCAAGAGACCCAGTACTTC.

V and J are TRBV10-3 and TRBJ1-6; D is possibly TRBD1 (5 bases). CDR1 and CDR2 (germline): ENHRY, SYGVKD. The CDR3 has 15 residues. The V end lost 3 bases, the J end lost 7 bases, and 13 bases lay between the germline ends. Written as DNA, the CDR3 is TGTGCCATCAGTGATTGGATGGCAGGGAATTCACCCCTCCACTTT. This sequence encodes CAISDWMAGNSPLHF.

The genes are TRBV10-3 and TRBJ1-1, with 8 bases identical to TRBD1. The CDR3 covers 16 residues. CDR1 and CDR2 (germline): ENHRY, SYGVKD. V trimming: 6 bases; J trimming: 1 base; junction bases outside the gene matches: 10. The CDR3 loop reads CAIRKGGTGENTEAFF. Here the CDR3 DNA reads TGTGCCATCAGGAAAGGAGGGACAGGCGAGAACACTGAAGCTTTCTTT.

This clone was seen more than once but under ten times. This rearrangement joins TRBV28 to TRBJ1-3; D is uncertain. V lost 6 bases, J lost 4 bases, and 10 bases lay in between. The CDR3 totals 13 residues. Germline CDR1 is MDHEN and CDR2 is SYDVKM. Here the CDR3 reads CASSNPQGNTIYF. Here the CDR3 DNA reads TGTGCCAGCAGCAACCCACAGGGAAACACCATATATTTT.

V and J are TRBV19 and TRBJ2-7; tentatively, D is TRBD2 (5 bases). The length of the CDR3 is 13 residues. The V and J ends lost 5 bases and 0 bases respectively, with 8 bases between them. Germline V gives CDR1 LNHDA, CDR2 SQIVND (reference sequence). For the CDR3, the DNA is TGTGCCAGTAGTTACCGGGGCTCCTACGAGCAGTACTTC. It codes for CASSYRGSYEQYF.

This clone was counted only a few times. The J gene is TRBJ1-1, the V gene TRBV7-2; no clear D. V shed 2 bases and J shed 1 base, with 8 bases lying between them. The CDR3 is made up of 14 amino acids. CDR1 and CDR2 (germline): SGHTA, FQGNSA. CDR3 nucleotides: TGTGCCAGCAGCTTACGTCTCTGGAACACTGAAGCTTTCTTT. Its translation is CASSLRLWNTEAFF.

This clone was seen more than once but under ten times. This chain uses TRBV28 with TRBJ2-7; TRBD2 matches 11 bases. This CDR3 comprises 14 residues. CDR1 is MDHEN, CDR2 SYDVKM, per germline. V dropped 4 bases and J dropped 4; count of bases not matched to a gene: 3. The CDR3 DNA reads as TGTGCCAGCAGTTCACTAGCGGGAGTGTACGAGCAGTACTTC. Its translation is CASSSLAGVYEQYF. Using reference TRBV28 and TRBJ2-7 for the parts outside the CDR3, the full variable domain is DVKVTQSSRYLVKRTGEKVFLECVQDMDHENMFWYRQDPGLGLRLIYFSYDVKMKEKGDIPEGYSVSREKKERFSLILESASTNQTSMYLCASSSLAGVYEQYFGPGTRLTVT.

This chain connects TRBV4-3 to TRBJ2-1, with D maybe TRBD2 (6 bases). Trimming cost V 3 bases and J 10 bases, with 16 bases left between them. The CDR3 spans 14 residues. From germline, CDR1 is LGHNA and CDR2 YSLEER. CDR3 region: CASSQIYRDWEQFF. As DNA, the CDR3 is TGCGCCAGCAGCCAGATATACCGGGACTGGGAGCAGTTCTTC.

The V and J genes are TRBV5-1 and TRBJ2-1; D ambiguous. Germline V gene data show CDR1 as SGHRS and CDR2 as YFSETQ. The CDR3 has 13 amino acids. The ends were cut back, 7 bases at V and 1 base at J, with 9 bases in the middle. The CDR3 here is CASRQESYNEQFF. The CDR3 DNA reads TGCGCCAGCCGACAAGAATCCTACAATGAGCAGTTCTTC.

The chain carries TRBV28 and TRBJ2-1; D is undetermined. Trimming cost V 5 bases and J 9 bases, with 11 bases left between them. The CDR3 consists of 12 residues. Germline assignment: CDR1 MDHEN and CDR2 SYDVKM. CDR3 sequence reads: CASSPRAREQFF. In DNA, the CDR3 is TGTGCCAGCAGTCCCCGAGCCCGTGAGCAGTTCTTC. Full variable domain (missing parts from reference TRBV28 and TRBJ2-1): DVKVTQSSRYLVKRTGEKVFLECVQDMDHENMFWYRQDPGLGLRLIYFSYDVKMKEKGDIPEGYSVSREKKERFSLILESASTNQTSMYLCASSPRAREQFFGPGTRLTVL.

The sample holds a few counts of this clone. The J gene is TRBJ1-4, the V gene TRBV30; TRBD1 aligns across 8 bases. The junction had 7 bases not matched to a gene; V was cut back by 7 bases and J by 3 bases. The CDR3 is 14 amino acids. The germline V gene has CDR1 GTSNPN and CDR2 SVGIG (reference sequence). The CDR3 DNA is TGTGCCTCTAGGACAGGGCTACCTAATGAAAAACTGTTTTTT. This encodes CASRTGLPNEKLFF.

J is TRBJ2-3 and V is TRBV5-4; D is possibly TRBD1 (6 bases). Germline loops: CDR1 SGHNT, CDR2 YYREEE (reference sequence). The CDR3 has 15 amino acids. V lost 4 bases, J lost 1 base, and 13 bases lay in between. The CDR3 coding sequence is TGTGCCAGCAGCCCTAACAGGGACCGCACAGATACGCAGTATTTT. The encoded protein is CASSPNRDRTDTQYF.

V gene TRBV5-1 combines with J gene TRBJ2-7; tentatively, D is TRBD2 (6 bases). Germline V gene lookup returns CDR1 SGHRS and CDR2 YFSETQ. Trimming left V 4 bases short and J 0 bases short, with 17 bases between. The CDR3 is 16 amino acids. CDR3 amino acids: CASSRSTGVGSYEQYF. The CDR3 bases are TGCGCCAGCAGCCGCAGCACGGGGGTGGGCTCCTACGAGCAGTACTTC.